This TCR beta chain was sequenced for a study of blood T cell repertoires in COVID-19. This CDR3 is 15 amino acids long. Germline CDR1 and CDR2: GTSNPN and SVGIG (reference sequence). V dropped 4 bases and J dropped 1; count of bases not matched to a gene: 5. Sequenced by immunoSEQ multiplex PCR; TCRdb stores in-frame clones only, minus some. The sample records roughly 300,000 clones, 75% to 95% being singletons. Source material: PBMCs or T cells enriched from blood (not recorded which). The source is a woman in her twenties or thirties who had recovered from COVID-19. The genes are TRBV30 and TRBJ1-2, with TRBD1 matching over 11 bases. In nucleotides, the CDR3 is TGTGCCTGGATTAGGACAGGGGGCCTTAACTATGGCTACACCTTC. Its protein is CAWIRTGGLNYGYTF.